This is a list of T cell receptor beta chains from one sample in a study of human T cells and chemical hapten exposure. From the RACE reads, TCRdb called clonotypes with MiXCR, one entry per CDR3 protein. The sample has around 120,000 distinct CDR3 sequences, roughly 14% seen once; the top ten hold approximately 2.8%. The specimen comprised whole blood, sampled in connection with sensitization to the hapten diphenylcyclopropenone (DPC). Receptors originate from a woman aged 18-35 years with alopecia areata. Some clones in this sample may be carry-over from other donors' samples. Each CDR3 is given without its conserved first and last residue. The size field is filled for only some rows; it gives once, few, many or a size class.

few	TRBV15	TRBJ1-4	ATSREVTGGERFEKLF
few	TRBV6-2/TRBV6-3	TRBJ1-5	ASSPGLSRQPQH
.	TRBV19	TRBJ2-7	ASSRATGPYEQY
.	TRBV7-6	TRBJ1-1	ASSLGAGLNTEAF
many	TRBV12-3/TRBV12-4	TRBJ2-7	ASTLGGPYEQY
few	TRBV6-5	TRBJ2-5	ASSYSEGAVETQY
few	TRBV6-2/TRBV6-3	TRBJ1-2	ASSYSNARGLTLANYGYT
many	TRBV12-3/TRBV12-4	TRBJ1-2	ASSLGKAYGYT
many	TRBV20-1	TRBJ2-5	SARDPGTQY
many	TRBV5-1	TRBJ2-1	ASSLHIEQF
few	TRBV20-1	TRBJ2-1	SARDPKKGRGLSYNEQF
few	TRBV12-3/TRBV12-4	TRBJ1-2	ASSLGTGGPTNYGYT
many	TRBV12-3/TRBV12-4	TRBJ1-3	ASSFTRGNTIY
many	TRBV7-2	TRBJ2-7	ASSLGTASSYEQY
.	TRBV24-1	TRBJ1-2	ATSDSRGATGYT
few	TRBV20-1	TRBJ1-1	SARRTWNTEAF
.	TRBV10-3	TRBJ1-6	AISEAANSPLH
many	TRBV20-1	TRBJ2-3	SARLGGAWTDTQY
few	TRBV30	TRBJ1-6	ACIRDGLNSPLH
.	TRBV4-3	TRBJ2-2	ASSQGRTTGELF
.	TRBV20-1	TRBJ1-5	SARETGVSNQPQH
.	TRBV11-2	TRBJ1-6	ASSRTEKSPLH
few	TRBV2	TRBJ2-2	ASGGTRTGELF
.	TRBV30	TRBJ1-1	AWSQGNTEAF
few	TRBV6-5	TRBJ1-1	ASSQQGMNTEAF
.	TRBV28	TRBJ1-3	AFWGNTIY
few	TRBV7-9	TRBJ1-1	ASSRVDSRTEAF
few	TRBV7-2	TRBJ2-7	ASQGAASAYEQY
few	TRBV7-6	TRBJ2-2	ASSPGQTGELF
many	TRBV6-1	TRBJ1-2	ASSRNDGYT
many	TRBV12-3/TRBV12-4	TRBJ1-6	ASSVAGYNSPLH
.	TRBV27	TRBJ1-6	ASSFRGQGNSPLH
.	TRBV3-1	TRBJ2-1	ASSQGRGGGAKPYNEQF
.	TRBV9	TRBJ1-2	ASSVVPDLGSNYGYT